This T cell receptor (beta chain) was found in a study of blood T cells in healthy people across ages. Each sample gave at least 7 million isolated PBMCs. Remarks on this clonotype: A much larger clonotype is one base distant, so this may be a read error.

This CDR3 has 17 residues. Germline values: CDR1 DFQATT, CDR2 SNEGSKA (reference sequence). PCR was performed a second time for roughly 7 to 12 cycles using a sample-barcoded 5' primer and a J-beta primer mix. A single record per CDR3 protein comes from TCRdb applying MiXCR to the 5' RACE reads. This repertoire shows hundreds of thousands of distinct CDR3 sequences, 29% found once; its top ten account for roughly a sixth. Sequencing used blood. The clonotype comes from a woman of 80 years or more in good health. The chain links TRBV20-1 to TRBJ2-1; a possible D gene is TRBD2 (6 bases). The CDR3 nucleotides are TGCAGTGCTAGAGGGGGGGACCTCAGCGCCTCCTGCAATGAGCAGTTCTTC. It codes for CSARGGDLSASCNEQFF.